These T cell receptor beta chains were read from a single sample in a study of blood T cell repertoires in COVID-19. Sequencing was performed with immunoSEQ multiplex PCR; in TCRdb, only in-frame clones are kept and a portion is missing. The sample records over 250,000 clones, approximately 93% being singletons. The sample was peripheral blood. These receptors were collected from a woman younger than 45 with COVID-19, enrolled during active disease. Both conserved end residues are trimmed from each CDR3. The order of the fields is CDR3 protein, J gene, V gene.

ASSLSQTIYGYT,TRBJ1-2,TRBV7-2
ASSLWAGRFTTSGIWNEQF,TRBJ2-1,TRBV28
ASSSHQPPGQTYEQY,TRBJ2-7,TRBV27
ASSLARQNTEAF,TRBJ1-1,TRBV5-1
ASSQAPRDRGYNEQF,TRBJ2-1,TRBV4-1
SAGDLEQF,TRBJ2-1,TRBV20-1
ASSSGQGTDT,TRBJ1-2,TRBV28
ASSLGTGVSGANVLT,TRBJ2-6,TRBV3-1/TRBV3-2
ASRKAGGWNEQF,TRBJ2-1,TRBV5-1
ASSPWVGQGNIQY,TRBJ2-4,TRBV13
ASSSTGNSPLH,TRBJ1-6,TRBV6-5
ASSPRALTGELF,TRBJ2-2,TRBV27
ASSQARGRGETQY,TRBJ2-5,TRBV3-1/TRBV3-2